This T cell receptor beta chain was identified during a study of T cells in Graves' hyperthyroidism and ophthalmopathy. On the study more broadly: The blood sample was taken at first diagnosis, before treatment began. Points from the study as a whole: Blood samples included most of the expanded thyroid clonotypes exceeding 0.001.

With a duration under 2 months, the hyperthyroidism was newly diagnosed in patients aged 18 to 65. On the basis of clinical symptoms, serum thyroxine and TRAb, thyroid ultrasound and orbital computed tomography, diagnoses were made. Authors of the study amplified TCR beta CDR3 regions from RNA transcripts. The HTBI set primed first-round TCR CDR3 RT-PCR. Each CDR3 protein is one row after TCRdb ran MiXCR on the multiplex PCR reads. The sample yields 350,000 to 400,000 distinct CDR3 sequences, 15% to 20% seen once. This clonotype was picked up a small number of times. Antigen specificity is unknown. V was clipped by 4 bases and J by 4 bases; unmatched bases: 7. Germline CDR1 LGHDT, CDR2 YNNKEL (reference sequence). This CDR3 has 18 amino acids.

The receptor was derived from a woman between 18 and 30 years old with Graves' hyperthyroidism. V and J are TRBV3-1 and TRBJ2-2; 15 nucleotides agree with TRBD2. The sample was blood. This chain's CDR3 is CASSLQLGLAGGTGELFF. The CDR3 DNA reads TGTGCCAGCAGCCTTCAGCTGGGACTAGCGGGAGGCACCGGGGAGCTGTTTTTT. The full variable domain, its missing parts supplied by reference TRBV3-1 and TRBJ2-2, is DTAVSQTPKYLVTQMGNDKSIKCEQNLGHDTMYWYKQDSKKFLKIMFSYNNKELIINETVPNRFSPKSPDKAHLNLHINSLELGDSAVYFCASSLQLGLAGGTGELFFGEGSRLTVL.